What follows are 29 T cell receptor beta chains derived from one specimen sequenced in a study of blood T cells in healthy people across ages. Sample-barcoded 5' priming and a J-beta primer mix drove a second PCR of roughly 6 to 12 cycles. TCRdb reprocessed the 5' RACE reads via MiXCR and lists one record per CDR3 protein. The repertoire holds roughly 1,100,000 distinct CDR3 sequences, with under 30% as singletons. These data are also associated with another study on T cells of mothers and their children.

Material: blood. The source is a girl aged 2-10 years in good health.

The CDR3: CAISGSSGYEQFF. In nucleotides, the CDR3 is TGTGCCATCAGTGGGTCCTCTGGGTATGAGCAGTTCTTC. This chain joins TRBV10-3 and TRBJ2-1; D is undetermined. CDR1 is ENHRY, CDR2 SYGVKD, per germline. This CDR3 region has 13 residues. V was trimmed by 4 bases and J by 8 bases, leaving 12 bases between them.

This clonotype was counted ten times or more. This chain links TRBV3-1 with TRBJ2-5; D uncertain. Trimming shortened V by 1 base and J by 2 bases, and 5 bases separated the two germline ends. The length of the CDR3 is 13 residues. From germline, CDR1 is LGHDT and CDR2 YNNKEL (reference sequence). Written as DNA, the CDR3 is TGTGCCAGCAGCCAAGGCTTACAAGAGACCCAGTACTTC. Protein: CASSQGLQETQYF.

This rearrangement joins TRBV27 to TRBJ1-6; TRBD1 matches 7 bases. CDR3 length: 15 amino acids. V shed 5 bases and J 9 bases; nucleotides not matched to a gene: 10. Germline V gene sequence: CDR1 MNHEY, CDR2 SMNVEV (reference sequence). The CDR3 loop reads CASSPDRELGSPLHF. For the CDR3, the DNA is TGTGCCAGCAGTCCAGACAGGGAGCTAGGTTCACCCCTCCACTTT.

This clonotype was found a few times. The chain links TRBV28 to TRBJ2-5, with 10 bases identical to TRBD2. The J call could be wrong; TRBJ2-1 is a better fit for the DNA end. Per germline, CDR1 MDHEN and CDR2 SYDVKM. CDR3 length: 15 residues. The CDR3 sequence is CASTSSGSRVDEQFF. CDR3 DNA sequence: TGTGCCAGCACTTCTAGCGGGAGTCGGGTTGATGAGCAGTTCTTC.

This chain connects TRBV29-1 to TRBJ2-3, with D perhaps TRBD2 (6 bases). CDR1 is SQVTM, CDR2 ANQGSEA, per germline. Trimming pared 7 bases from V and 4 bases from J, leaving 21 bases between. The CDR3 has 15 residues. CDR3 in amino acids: CSARRADFNSDTQYF. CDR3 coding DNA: TGCAGCGCCCGGAGGGCTGACTTTAACTCAGATACGCAGTATTTT.

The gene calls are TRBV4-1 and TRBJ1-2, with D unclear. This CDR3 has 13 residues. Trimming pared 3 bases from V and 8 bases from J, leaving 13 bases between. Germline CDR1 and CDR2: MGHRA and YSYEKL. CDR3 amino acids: CASSQPVGEGYTF. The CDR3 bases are TGCGCCAGCAGCCAGCCGGTTGGGGAAGGCTACACCTTC.

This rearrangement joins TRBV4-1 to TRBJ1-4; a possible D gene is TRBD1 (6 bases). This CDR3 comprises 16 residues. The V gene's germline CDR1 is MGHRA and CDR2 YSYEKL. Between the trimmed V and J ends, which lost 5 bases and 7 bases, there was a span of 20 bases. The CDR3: CASSAGTTPGGEKLFF. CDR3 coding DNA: TGCGCCAGCAGCGCCGGGACAACGCCTGGGGGTGAAAAACTGTTTTTT.

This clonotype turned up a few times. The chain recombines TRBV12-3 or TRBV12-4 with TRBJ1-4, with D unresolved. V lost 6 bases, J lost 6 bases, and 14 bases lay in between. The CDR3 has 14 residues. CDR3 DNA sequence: TGTGCCAGCAGCCACAGCGTCCCTGATGAAAAACTGTTTTTT. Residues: CASSHSVPDEKLFF.

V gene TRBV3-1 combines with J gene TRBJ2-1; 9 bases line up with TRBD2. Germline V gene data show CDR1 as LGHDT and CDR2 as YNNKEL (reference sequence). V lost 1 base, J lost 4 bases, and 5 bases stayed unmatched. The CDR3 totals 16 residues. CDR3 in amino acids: CASSQGGLAGYNEQFF. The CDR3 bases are TGTGCCAGCAGCCAAGGGGGCCTAGCGGGGTACAATGAGCAGTTCTTC.

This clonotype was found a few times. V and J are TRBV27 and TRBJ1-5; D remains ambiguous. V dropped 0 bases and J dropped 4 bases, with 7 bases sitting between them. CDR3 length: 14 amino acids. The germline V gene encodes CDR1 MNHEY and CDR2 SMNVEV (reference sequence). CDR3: CASSLSSFNQPQHF. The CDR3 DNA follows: TGTGCCAGCAGTTTATCAAGTTTTAATCAGCCCCAGCATTTT.

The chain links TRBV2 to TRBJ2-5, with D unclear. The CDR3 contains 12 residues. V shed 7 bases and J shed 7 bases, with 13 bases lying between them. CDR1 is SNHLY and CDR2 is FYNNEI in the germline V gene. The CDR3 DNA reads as TGTGCCAGCATGACGGATGGAACGACCCAGTACTTC. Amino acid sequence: CASMTDGTTQYF.

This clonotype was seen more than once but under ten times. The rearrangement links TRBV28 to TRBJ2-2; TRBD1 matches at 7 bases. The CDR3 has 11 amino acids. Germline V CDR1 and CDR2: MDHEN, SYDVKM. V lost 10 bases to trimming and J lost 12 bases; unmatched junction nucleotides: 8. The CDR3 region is CATTGVEKLFF. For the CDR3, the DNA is TGTGCCACCACAGGGGTAGAAAAGCTGTTTTTT.

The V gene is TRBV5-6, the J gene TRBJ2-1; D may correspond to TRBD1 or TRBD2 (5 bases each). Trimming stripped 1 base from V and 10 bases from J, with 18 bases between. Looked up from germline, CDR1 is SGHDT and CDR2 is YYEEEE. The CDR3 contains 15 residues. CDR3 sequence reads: CASSLSPGAGSEQFF. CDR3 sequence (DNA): TGTGCCAGCAGCTTGTCCCCCGGGGCAGGAAGCGAGCAGTTCTTC.

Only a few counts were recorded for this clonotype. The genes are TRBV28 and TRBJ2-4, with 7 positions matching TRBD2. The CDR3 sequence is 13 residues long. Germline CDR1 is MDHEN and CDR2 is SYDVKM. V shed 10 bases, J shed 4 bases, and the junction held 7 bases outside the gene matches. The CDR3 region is CAIQEGGKNIQYF. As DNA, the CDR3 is TGTGCCATCCAAGAGGGAGGGAAAAACATTCAGTACTTC.

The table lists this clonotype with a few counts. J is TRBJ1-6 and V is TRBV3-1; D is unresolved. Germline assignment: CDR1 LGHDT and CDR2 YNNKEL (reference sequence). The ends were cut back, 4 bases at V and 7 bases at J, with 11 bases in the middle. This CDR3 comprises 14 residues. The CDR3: CASSPFLGNSPLHF. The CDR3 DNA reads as TGTGCCAGCAGCCCATTCCTCGGGAATTCACCCCTCCACTTT.

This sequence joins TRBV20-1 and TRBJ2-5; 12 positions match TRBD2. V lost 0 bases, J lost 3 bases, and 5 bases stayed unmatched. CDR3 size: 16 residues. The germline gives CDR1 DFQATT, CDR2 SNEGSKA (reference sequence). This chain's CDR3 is CSARDLAGGREETQYF. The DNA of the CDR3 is TGCAGTGCTAGAGATCTAGCGGGAGGGCGGGAAGAGACCCAGTACTTC.

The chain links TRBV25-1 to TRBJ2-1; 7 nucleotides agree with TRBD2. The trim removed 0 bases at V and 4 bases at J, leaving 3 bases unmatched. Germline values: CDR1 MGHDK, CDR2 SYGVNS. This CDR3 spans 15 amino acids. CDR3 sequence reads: CASSEYASGYNEQFF. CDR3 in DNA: TGTGCCAGCAGTGAATATGCTAGCGGTTACAATGAGCAGTTCTTC.

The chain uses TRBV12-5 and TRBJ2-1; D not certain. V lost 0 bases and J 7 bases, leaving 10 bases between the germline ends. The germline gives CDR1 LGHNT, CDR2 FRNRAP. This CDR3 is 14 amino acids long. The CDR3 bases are TGTGCTAGTGGTTTGGTACTCCAAAGTAATGAGCAGTTCTTC. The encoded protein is CASGLVLQSNEQFF. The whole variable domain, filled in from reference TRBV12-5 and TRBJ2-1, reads DARVTQTPRHKVTEMGQEVTMRCQPILGHNTVFWYRQTMMQGLELLAYFRNRAPLDDSGMPKDRFSAEMPDATLATLKIQPSEPRDSAVYFCASGLVLQSNEQFFGPGTRLTVL.

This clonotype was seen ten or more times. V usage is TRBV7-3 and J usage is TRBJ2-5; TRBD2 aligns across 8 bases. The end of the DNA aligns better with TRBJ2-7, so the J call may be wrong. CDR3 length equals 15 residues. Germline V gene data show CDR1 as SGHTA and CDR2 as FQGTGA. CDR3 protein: CASSLSPGGPNEQYF. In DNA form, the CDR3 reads TGTGCCAGCAGCTTAAGTCCGGGAGGGCCGAACGAGCAGTACTTC.

CDR3 bases: TGCGCCAGCAGCTCCGGGACCCTCTCCTACGAGCAGTACTTC. Its protein product is CASSSGTLSYEQYF. This chain joins TRBV5-1 and TRBJ2-7; D is tentatively TRBD1 or TRBD2 (5 bases each). Trimming took off 3 bases at V and 0 bases at J, with 10 bases between the two ends. Germline lookup yields CDR1 SGHRS and CDR2 YFSETQ. The CDR3 runs to 14 residues.

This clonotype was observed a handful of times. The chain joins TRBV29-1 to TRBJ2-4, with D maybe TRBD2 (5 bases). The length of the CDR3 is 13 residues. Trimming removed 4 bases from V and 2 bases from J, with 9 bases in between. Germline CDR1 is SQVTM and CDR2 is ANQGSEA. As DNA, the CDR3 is TGCAGCGTTGCCGGACTTTCCAAAAACATTCAGTACTTC. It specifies CSVAGLSKNIQYF.

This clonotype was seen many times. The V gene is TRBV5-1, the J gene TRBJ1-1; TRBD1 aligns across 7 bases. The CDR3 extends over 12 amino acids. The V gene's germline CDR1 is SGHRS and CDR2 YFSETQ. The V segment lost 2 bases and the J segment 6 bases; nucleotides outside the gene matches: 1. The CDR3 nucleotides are TGCGCCAGCAGCTTTACAGGGGCTGAAGCTTTCTTT. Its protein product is CASSFTGAEAFF. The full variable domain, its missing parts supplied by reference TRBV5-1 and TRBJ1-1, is KAGVTQTPRYLIKTRGQQVTLSCSPISGHRSVSWYQQTPGQGLQFLFEYFSETQRNKGNFPGRFSGRQFSNSRSEMNVSTLELGDSALYLCASSFTGAEAFFGQGTRLTVV.

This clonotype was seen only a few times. CDR3 amino acids: CASSRRDRDLYGYTF. In DNA, the CDR3 is TGTGCCAGCAGCCGCCGGGACAGGGACCTTTATGGCTACACCTTC. The rearrangement joins TRBV6-5 to TRBJ1-2; 9 positions agree with TRBD1. Germline V gene lookup returns CDR1 MNHEY and CDR2 SVGAGI. The CDR3 covers 15 residues. Trimming at V came to 6 bases and at J to 5 bases, leaving 10 bases not matched to a gene.

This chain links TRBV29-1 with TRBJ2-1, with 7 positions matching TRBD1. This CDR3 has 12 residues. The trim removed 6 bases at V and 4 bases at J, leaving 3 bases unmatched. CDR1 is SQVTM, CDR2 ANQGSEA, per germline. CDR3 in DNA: TGCAGCGTGGGACAGCAGTACAATGAGCAGTTCTTC. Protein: CSVGQQYNEQFF.

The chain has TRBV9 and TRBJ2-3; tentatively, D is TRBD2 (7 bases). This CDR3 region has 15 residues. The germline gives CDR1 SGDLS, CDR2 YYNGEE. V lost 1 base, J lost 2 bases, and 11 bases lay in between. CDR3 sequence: CASSVSGGTTDTQYF. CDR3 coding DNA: TGTGCCAGCAGCGTATCGGGGGGCACCACAGATACGCAGTATTTT.

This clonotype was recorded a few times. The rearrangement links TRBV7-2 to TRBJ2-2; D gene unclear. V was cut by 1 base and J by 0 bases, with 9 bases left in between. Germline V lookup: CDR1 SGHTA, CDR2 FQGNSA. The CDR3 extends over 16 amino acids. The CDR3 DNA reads TGTGCCAGCAGCTTAGTAGGTGGGCCGAACACCGGGGAGCTGTTTTTT. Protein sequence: CASSLVGGPNTGELFF.

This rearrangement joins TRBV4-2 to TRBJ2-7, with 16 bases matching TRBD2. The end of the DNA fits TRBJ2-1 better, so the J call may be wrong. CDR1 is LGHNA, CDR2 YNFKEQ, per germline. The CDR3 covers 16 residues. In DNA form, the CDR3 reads TGTGCCAGCAGCCAGGTGGGACTAGCGGGAGGGCAGGAGCAGTTCTTC. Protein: CASSQVGLAGGQEQFF.

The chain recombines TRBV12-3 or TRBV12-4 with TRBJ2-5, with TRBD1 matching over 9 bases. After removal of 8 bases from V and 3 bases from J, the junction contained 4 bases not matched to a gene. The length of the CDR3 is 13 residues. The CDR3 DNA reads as TGTGCCAGCCTCGGGGACAGGGAAGAGACCCAGTACTTC. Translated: CASLGDREETQYF.

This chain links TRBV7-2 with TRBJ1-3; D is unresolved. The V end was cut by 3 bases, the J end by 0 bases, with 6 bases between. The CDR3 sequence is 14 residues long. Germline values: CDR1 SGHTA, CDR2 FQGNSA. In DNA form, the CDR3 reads TGTGCCAGCAGCTTCAAGATCTCTGGAAACACCATATATTTT. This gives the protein CASSFKISGNTIYF.